One sample yielded the 9 T cell receptor beta chains listed below, sequenced in a study of beta chain features in type 1 diabetes. Reverse transcribing all isolated RNA meant expressed TCRB transcripts were sequenced. Profiled with immunoSEQ multiplex PCR; TCRdb holds only in-frame clones, not every one. Seen here are hundreds of thousands of clones, around an eighth observed once, and the top ten hold 0.02% to 0.025%. The antigens these receptors bind are not known. Study-wide results and limits: For Type 1 diabetes patients, all four CD4+ subsets carried TCRB CDR3s that were moderately but significantly shorter.

Material: naive CD4+ T cells from blood. The receptor source for this set is a young man with type 1 diabetes.

The chain has TRBV9 and TRBJ1-2, with 9 bases fitting TRBD1. The germline V gene has CDR1 SGDLS and CDR2 YYNGEE. The CDR3 length is 15 residues. After removal of 0 bases from V and 8 bases from J, the junction contained 8 bases not matched to a gene. CDR3 nucleotides: TGTGCCAGCAGCGTAGCCGGGACAGGGCGAATCGGCTACACCTTC. It specifies CASSVAGTGRIGYTF.

This clone was counted a few times. The CDR3 bases are TGTGCCAGCAGCCAAGAGCGCGGGGACTATGGCTACACCTTC. The encoded protein is CASSQERGDYGYTF. The V and J genes are TRBV14 and TRBJ1-2; D is undetermined. Germline V gene sequence: CDR1 SGHDN, CDR2 FVKESK. Trimming left V 0 bases short and J 3 bases short, with 8 bases between. CDR3 length: 14 residues.

The chain uses TRBV18 and TRBJ1-1; 8 positions agree with TRBD1. The germline V gene encodes CDR1 KGHSH and CDR2 LQKENI. V was pared by 0 bases and J by 6 bases, with 12 bases of the junction left unmatched. The CDR3 loop spans 17 amino acids. CDR3 DNA: TGTGCCAGCTCACCACCGGAAGGACAGGGTCCGTGGCCTGAAGCTTTCTTT. Translation: CASSPPEGQGPWPEAFF. The whole variable domain, filled in from reference TRBV18 and TRBJ1-1, reads NAGVMQNPRHLVRRRGQEARLRCSPMKGHSHVYWYRQLPEEGLKFMVYLQKENIIDESGMPKERFSAEFPKEGPSILRIQQVVRGDSAAYFCASSPPEGQGPWPEAFFGQGTRLTVV.

The chain has TRBV19 and TRBJ2-1; 8 nucleotides line up with TRBD2. Germline trimming cut 5 bases from V and 10 bases from J; bases unmatched to any gene: 7. The CDR3 extends over 13 amino acids. CDR1 and CDR2 (germline): LNHDA, SQIVND (reference sequence). CDR3 region: CASSAGLAQEQFF. The DNA of the CDR3 is TGTGCCAGTAGTGCCGGACTAGCCCAAGAGCAGTTCTTC.

This clone has a handful of counts. V and J are TRBV20-1 and TRBJ2-1; unclear D gene. Germline loops: CDR1 DFQATT, CDR2 SNEGSKA (reference sequence). The V end lost 8 bases, the J end lost 5 bases, and 7 bases lay between the germline ends. The CDR3 totals 10 residues. The DNA for the CDR3 is TGCAGTTTGGTCCACAATGAGCAGTTCTTC. Amino acids: CSLVHNEQFF.

This clone has more than one count but fewer than ten. The chain joins TRBV19 to TRBJ1-2; D perhaps matches TRBD1 (5 bases). The CDR3 runs to 15 residues. V lost 7 bases, J lost 0 bases, and 15 bases lay in between. Germline CDR1 reads LNHDA; CDR2 reads SQIVND (reference sequence). The CDR3 spells CASIRTPLSNYGYTF. The DNA for the CDR3 is TGTGCCAGTATTCGGACACCTCTTTCTAACTATGGCTACACCTTC.

This clone occurred a few times. This chain joins TRBV5-1 and TRBJ2-3; possibly TRBD2 for D (5 bases). CDR1 is SGHRS and CDR2 is YFSETQ in the germline V gene. Trimming cost V 1 base and J 10 bases, with 13 bases left between them. The CDR3 consists of 13 residues. CDR3 in amino acids: CASSLWVEAPQYF. The CDR3 coding sequence is TGCGCCAGCAGCTTGTGGGTGGAGGCCCCGCAGTATTTT.

This clone has a handful of counts. The genes are TRBV5-4 and TRBJ2-3, with a tentative D call TRBD1 (6 bases). Germline-derived CDR1 and CDR2 are SGHNT and YYREEE (reference sequence). The CDR3 length is 15 residues. V was cut by 4 bases and J by 5 bases, with 17 bases left in between. Here the CDR3 reads CASSRQQGSQDTQYF. The CDR3 nucleotides read TGTGCCAGCAGCCGACAACAGGGTAGTCAAGATACGCAGTATTTT. The whole variable domain, filled in from reference TRBV5-4 and TRBJ2-3, reads ETGVTQSPTHLIKTRGQQVTLRCSSQSGHNTVSWYQQALGQGPQFIFQYYREEENGRGNFPPRFSGLQFPNYSSELNVNALELDDSALYLCASSRQQGSQDTQYFGPGTRLTVL.

The chain couples TRBV7-7 to TRBJ2-3; no reliable D call. The germline CDR1 and CDR2 sequences are SSHAT and FNYEAQ (reference sequence). The length of the CDR3 is 13 residues. V was trimmed by 0 bases and J by 5 bases, leaving 6 bases between them. The CDR3 protein is CASSLAPGDTQYF. The CDR3 DNA follows: TGTGCCAGCAGCTTAGCTCCGGGAGATACGCAGTATTTT.